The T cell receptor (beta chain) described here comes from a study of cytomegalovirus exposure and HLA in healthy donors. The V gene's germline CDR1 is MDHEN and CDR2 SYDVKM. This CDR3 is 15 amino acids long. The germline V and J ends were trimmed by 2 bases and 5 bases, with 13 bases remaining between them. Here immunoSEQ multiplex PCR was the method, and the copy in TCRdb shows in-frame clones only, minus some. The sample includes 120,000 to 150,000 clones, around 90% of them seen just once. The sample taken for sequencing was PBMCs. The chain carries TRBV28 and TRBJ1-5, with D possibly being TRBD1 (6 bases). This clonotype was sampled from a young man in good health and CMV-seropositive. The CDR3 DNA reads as TGTGCCAGCAGTTTAGACAGGATAGGGCATCAGCCCCAGCATTTT. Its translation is CASSLDRIGHQPQHF.